This is a list of T cell receptor beta chains from one sample in a study of blood T cell repertoires in COVID-19. Measured with immunoSEQ multiplex PCR; TCRdb has only the in-frame clones, and not every one. Of around 130,000 clones listed, about four fifths are singletons. Sequencing was done on a sample of peripheral blood. The source of these receptors is an elderly man with acute or convalescent COVID-19. Each CDR3 is given with its conserved first and last residue.

V	J	CDR3
TRBV5-1	TRBJ2-1	CASSLGDRGFYNEQFF
TRBV11-2	TRBJ1-6	CASSHRHSPLHF
TRBV6-6	TRBJ1-5	CASTHSNQPQHF
TRBV10-3	TRBJ1-1	CAIRSGVGWNTEAFF
TRBV19	TRBJ2-1	CASSRTGTYNEQFF
TRBV28	TRBJ1-1	CASSLGTATEAFF
TRBV5-1	TRBJ1-1	CASSLERRSNTEAFF
TRBV2	TRBJ2-2	CASSAEGTTGELFF
TRBV28	TRBJ2-5	CASSLDREEAETQYF
TRBV29-1	TRBJ1-4	CSILGGDLNEKLFF
TRBV6-1	TRBJ2-6	CASSVQGAFSGANVLTF
TRBV19	TRBJ1-1	CASSFRDRDTEAFF
TRBV4-2	TRBJ2-7	CASSQGSGGHNEQYF
TRBV6-5	TRBJ2-5	CASSLWGEETQYF
TRBV27	TRBJ1-1	CASSLTSRGDRGGTEAFF
TRBV10-3	TRBJ2-1	CAIKRARQGDNEQFF
TRBV5-4	TRBJ1-1	CASSGGQTMNTEAFF
TRBV19	TRBJ2-7	CASSKDGGYEQYF
TRBV5-1	TRBJ2-3	CASSLAYSDYTDTQYF
TRBV9	TRBJ2-5	CASSVTSGGQQETQYF
TRBV11-2	TRBJ1-6	CASSWDRTNSPLHF
TRBV6-5	TRBJ1-1	CASSWGGSNTEAFF
TRBV19	TRBJ1-1	CASSPSRQGLNTEAFF
TRBV18	TRBJ2-3	CASSPQGAEDTQYF
TRBV11-2	TRBJ1-6	CASSLVGTIFDNSPLHF
TRBV6-5	TRBJ1-1	CASRPTKNTEAFF
TRBV28	TRBJ1-1	CASSLPRGPENTEAFF
TRBV27	TRBJ2-5	CASSPGGAVETQYF
TRBV10-3	TRBJ2-7	CAIGSSTSVEQYF
TRBV28	TRBJ2-7	CASTWGGRAYEQYF
TRBV19	TRBJ1-5	CASSPQKTGNQPQHF
TRBV29-1	TRBJ2-7	CSVDVGGEQYF
TRBV2	TRBJ2-2	CASSDQSGGLTGELFF
TRBV7-9	TRBJ1-1	CASSSLRGYGNTEAFF
TRBV28	TRBJ2-7	CASIEAGERTQYF
TRBV30	TRBJ2-5	CAWSVVSSQETQYF
TRBV24-1	TRBJ1-1	CATSDNRMMNTEAFF
TRBV5-1	TRBJ2-5	CASSFAALIITSGEYQETQYF
TRBV6-1	TRBJ1-5	CASSDLTGGWGNQPQHF
TRBV2	TRBJ1-6	CASREDREPLHF
TRBV5-1	TRBJ2-1	CASSLHSTSGGANNEQFF
TRBV10-3	TRBJ2-1	CAISPDRGRLRFF
TRBV5-6	TRBJ1-2	CASSSIANYGYTF
TRBV9	TRBJ1-2	CASSRRDGGDGYTF
TRBV7-2	TRBJ2-1	CASSQSSGGVYNEQFF
TRBV2	TRBJ2-1	CASSEDRDSYYNEQFF
TRBV7-2	TRBJ2-3	CASSKSGMSTDTQYF
TRBV10-1	TRBJ2-5	CANTLTSAETQYF
TRBV24-1	TRBJ2-5	CATSDTRGRRWDHQETQYF
TRBV28	TRBJ2-2	CASSLTGTGSTGELFF
TRBV3-1/TRBV3-2	TRBJ2-7	CASSQLLTGGIIYEQYF